The 11 T cell receptor beta chains in this list originate from one sample, sequenced in a study of OX40 agonist ivuxolimab in advanced cancers. TCRdb keeps only in-frame clones here, not all; method: immunoSEQ multiplex PCR. The sample shows tens of thousands of clones, 70% to 90% of them seen only once. The material was CD4+ or CD8+ T cells sorted from blood, obtained in a trial of the OX40 agonist ivuxolimab. The receptors here all came from an adult with an advanced solid tumor such as melanoma, head and neck, liver or kidney cancer.

This chain joins TRBV5-4 and TRBJ2-6, with a tentative D call TRBD2 (5 bases). The CDR3 totals 15 residues. Germline V gives CDR1 SGHNT, CDR2 YYREEE (reference sequence). The V gene lost 0 bases and the J gene lost 2 bases, with 6 bases spanning the gap. The CDR3 reads CASSLGGTGANVLTF. The CDR3 nucleotides are TGTGCCAGCAGCTTGGGAGGGACTGGGGCCAACGTCCTGACTTTC.

The rearrangement joins TRBV29-1 to TRBJ1-5; no firm D call. Germline V gives CDR1 SQVTM, CDR2 ANQGSEA. This CDR3 is 13 amino acids long. Between the trimmed V and J ends, which lost 5 bases and 5 bases, there was a span of 13 bases. The CDR3: CSVSGADDQPQHF. Written as DNA, the CDR3 is TGCAGCGTTTCCGGAGCCGATGATCAGCCCCAGCATTTT.

The chain employs TRBV18 and TRBJ2-5; TRBD2 aligns across 13 bases. In germline, CDR1 is KGHSH, CDR2 LQKENI. CDR3 size: 17 residues. The trim removed 1 base at V and 3 bases at J, leaving 5 bases unmatched. The CDR3 protein is CASSPLPGLAGKETQYF. In nucleotides, the CDR3 is TGTGCCAGCTCACCACTCCCGGGACTAGCGGGGAAAGAGACCCAGTACTTC. Complete variable domain (other parts from reference TRBV18 and TRBJ2-5): NAGVMQNPRHLVRRRGQEARLRCSPMKGHSHVYWYRQLPEEGLKFMVYLQKENIIDESGMPKERFSAEFPKEGPSILRIQQVVRGDSAAYFCASSPLPGLAGKETQYFGPGTRLLVL.

In DNA form, the CDR3 reads TGTGCCAGCAGCTTAGTAGATACGCAGTATTTT. This translates into CASSLVDTQYF. V and J are TRBV7-6 and TRBJ2-3; D not certain. With 1 base removed from V and 5 bases from J, the gap between germline ends came to 1 base. This CDR3 comprises 11 residues. Germline V gene sequence: CDR1 SGHVS, CDR2 FNYEAQ.

The chain has TRBV25-1 and TRBJ2-1, with 9 positions matching TRBD1. The CDR3 is 16 residues long. Germline CDR1 reads MGHDK; CDR2 reads SYGVNS. Trimming took 0 bases from V and 7 from J; bases not matched to a gene: 7. The CDR3: CASSEYGTGLGNEQFF. The DNA of the CDR3 is TGTGCCAGCAGTGAATATGGGACAGGGTTGGGTAATGAGCAGTTCTTC.

This sequence joins TRBV19 and TRBJ2-3, with D perhaps matching TRBD2 (6 bases). Trimming stripped 2 bases from V and 0 bases from J, with 9 bases between. The germline V gene encodes CDR1 LNHDA and CDR2 SQIVND (reference sequence). The CDR3 loop spans 15 amino acids. The CDR3 loop reads CASSIPSGSTDTQYF. The CDR3 bases are TGTGCCAGTAGTATACCGAGCGGGAGCACAGATACGCAGTATTTT.

This chain connects TRBV6-5 to TRBJ2-7, with TRBD1 matching over 7 bases. The germline CDR1 and CDR2 sequences are MNHEY and SVGAGI. The CDR3 runs to 14 residues. J was trimmed by 1 base and V by 2 bases; bases with no gene match: 2. The CDR3 sequence is CASSYGGQSYEQYF. Here the CDR3 DNA reads TGTGCCAGCAGTTACGGGGGACAGTCCTACGAGCAGTACTTC.

V is TRBV7-6 and J is TRBJ2-1, with D perhaps assigned TRBD1 or TRBD2 (5 bases each). Germline CDR1 SGHVS, CDR2 FNYEAQ. V was cut by 1 base and J by 9 bases, with 16 bases left in between. The CDR3 runs to 15 residues. The CDR3 nucleotides are TGTGCCAGCAGCTTAGGGGCAACTTGGGACGGTGAGCAGTTCTTC. Amino acid sequence: CASSLGATWDGEQFF. The whole variable domain, remainder taken from reference TRBV7-6 and TRBJ2-1, is GAGVSQSPRYKVTKRGQDVALRCDPISGHVSLYWYRQALGQGPEFLTYFNYEAQQDKSGLPNDRFSAERPEGSISTLTIQRTEQRDSAMYRCASSLGATWDGEQFFGPGTRLTVL.

This chain uses TRBV19 with TRBJ1-2; 9 nucleotides align to TRBD1. Trimming at V came to 9 bases and at J to 6 bases, leaving 5 bases not matched to a gene. The CDR3 sequence is 12 residues long. In germline, CDR1 is LNHDA, CDR2 SQIVND (reference sequence). CDR3 in amino acids: CASSGTGNGYTF. DNA of the CDR3: TGTGCCAGCAGCGGGACAGGGAATGGCTACACCTTC.

The rearrangement uses TRBV28 and TRBJ1-6; tentative D call: TRBD1 (6 bases). CDR3 length: 16 amino acids. V shed 3 bases and J shed 2 bases, with 11 bases lying between them. In germline, CDR1 is MDHEN, CDR2 SYDVKM. In nucleotides, the CDR3 is TGTGCCAGCAGTTTCGGCAGGGGCCCCTATAATTCACCCCTCCACTTT. It encodes CASSFGRGPYNSPLHF.

The V gene is TRBV6-5, the J gene TRBJ2-5; perhaps TRBD2 as D (7 bases). The CDR3 is 15 amino acids. Germline V gives CDR1 MNHEY, CDR2 SVGAGI. V lost 5 bases and J lost 3, with 16 bases in between. CDR3 in amino acids: CASSPPIGGEETQYF. CDR3 DNA: TGTGCCAGCAGTCCCCCGATAGGGGGGGAAGAGACCCAGTACTTC.